Here is one T cell receptor (beta chain) with its context. Its antigen remains unidentified. Qualities for individual bases were not recorded, and no much larger clone is one base off. Sequencing took place on an Illumina HiSeq 1500. The public reads were reprocessed in TCRdb via fastp at Q25 and MiXCR, keeping in-frame beta chains. Entries that share a CDR3 protein sequence are merged under the most common genes and DNA. This sample lists some 270,000 distinct CDR3 sequences; 20% to 25% were detected once. The top ten hold roughly 19% of the sample. This entry comes from a study of T cell repertoires in cytomegalovirus infection (dated by TCRdb to the late 2010s). At the level of the whole study: Alongside well-studied HLA-B-restricted epitopes, the peptide stimulations were aimed at recently identified HLA-C-restricted CMV epitopes, whose presentation resists viral immunomodulation. Because public TCR beta signatures pointed to carriage of CMV infection together with the matching HLA type, the HLA type of each donor mattered for the analysis.

The treatment or condition label corresponds to: in vitro stimulation with specific CMV peptide epitopes to enrich CMV-specific T cells. The CDR3 goes from the cysteine to the phenylalanine over 15 residues. The retained sequence is limited to the CDR3, 45 bases, with the frame set at the first base. Via the germline V gene (reference sequence), CDR1 is SGHKS and CDR2 YYEKEE. V sheds 4 bases and J sheds 2 bases, leaving 13 bases between their ends. Points the paper makes about the study in general: In the ex vivo response, HLA-C-restricted CMV-specific TCR beta clonotypes were dominant, and in two of eight donors the single most frequent clonotype came from this HLA-C-restricted group. In both this cohort and an independent roughly 350-donor cohort, the cumulative frequency of public TCR beta family members distinguished carriers of CMV infection plus the relevant HLA type.

The chain is encoded by TRBV5-5 joined to TRBJ2-1; the D gene cannot be resolved reliably. The material sequenced was cultured PBMCs, taken from culture after CMV antigen stimulation. The clonotype originates from a human donor in good health (CMV status not recorded). Some clones in this sample may be carry-over from other donors' samples. The CDR3 sequence is CASSIGRMTYNEQFF. The DNA reads as follows: TGTGCCAGCAGCATTGGACGGATGACCTACAATGAGCAGTTCTTC. Where the CDR3 stops, the reference TRBV5-5 and TRBJ2-1 genes take over; the full variable domain is DAGVTQSPTHLIKTRGQQVTLRCSPISGHKSVSWYQQVLGQGPQFIFQYYEKEERGRGNFPDRFSARQFPNYSSELNVNALLLGDSALYLCASSIGRMTYNEQFFGPGTRLTVL.